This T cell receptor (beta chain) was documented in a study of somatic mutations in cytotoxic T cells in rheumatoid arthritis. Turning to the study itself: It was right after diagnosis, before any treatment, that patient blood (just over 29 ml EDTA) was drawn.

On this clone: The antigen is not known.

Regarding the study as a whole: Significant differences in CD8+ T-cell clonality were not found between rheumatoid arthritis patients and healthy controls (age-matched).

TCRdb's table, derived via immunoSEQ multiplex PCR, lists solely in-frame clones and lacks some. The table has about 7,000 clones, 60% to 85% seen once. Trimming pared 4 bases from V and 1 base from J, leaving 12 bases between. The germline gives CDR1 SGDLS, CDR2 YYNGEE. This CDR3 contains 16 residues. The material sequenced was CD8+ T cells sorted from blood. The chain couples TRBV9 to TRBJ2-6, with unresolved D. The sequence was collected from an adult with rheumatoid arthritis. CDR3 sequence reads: CASSPDVQSGANVLTF. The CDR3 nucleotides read TGTGCCAGCAGCCCAGACGTTCAGTCTGGGGCCAACGTCCTGACTTTC.